This TCR beta chain was sequenced in a study of cytomegalovirus exposure and HLA in healthy donors. General study points: A previous analysis found most TCR beta V segments productive roughly 90% or roughly 30% of the time.

There are a few counts of this clone. Antigen unknown. Other DNA sequences in this specimen translate into the identical CDR3. Vbeta (60) and Jbeta (13) primers were used in the PCR. Only in-frame clones appear in the TCRdb table, and some are missing; sequencing was by immunoSEQ multiplex PCR. The sample records about 130,000 clones, over 70% being singletons. Input material: PBMCs. The receptor was isolated from a woman aged 55 to 70 in good health and CMV-seropositive.

CDR3: CASSLGGFDEQYF. Written as DNA, the CDR3 is TGCGCCAGCAGCTTGGGAGGGTTCGACGAGCAGTACTTC. V is TRBV5-1 and J is TRBJ2-7; possible D gene TRBD2, 5 bases. This CDR3 contains 13 residues. Trimming took 0 bases from V and 5 from J, leaving 9 bases between them. CDR1 and CDR2 from the germline V gene are SGHRS and YFSETQ. Drawing the rest from reference TRBV5-1 and TRBJ2-7, the complete variable domain is KAGVTQTPRYLIKTRGQQVTLSCSPISGHRSVSWYQQTPGQGLQFLFEYFSETQRNKGNFPGRFSGRQFSNSRSEMNVSTLELGDSALYLCASSLGGFDEQYFGPGTRLTVT.